These 11 T cell receptor beta chains share one sample of origin, sequenced in a study of T cells after yellow fever vaccination. TCRdb independently ran MiXCR on the 5' RACE reads; one entry per CDR3 protein. The data show 250,000 or so distinct CDR3 sequences, approximately 3.5% seen once. This specimen was PBMCs, taken 15 days after the yellow fever booster vaccination. The source of these receptors is a man in his late teens or twenties who received the YFV17D yellow fever vaccine.

This clonotype was counted many times. This chain uses TRBV27 with TRBJ1-3, with D unresolved. V lost 1 base and J 9 bases, leaving 13 bases between the germline ends. The CDR3 totals 14 residues. CDR1 is MNHEY, CDR2 SMNVEV, per germline (reference sequence). This CDR3 is CASSLLPGLSTIYF. In DNA form, the CDR3 reads TGTGCCAGCAGTTTATTACCAGGTCTCAGCACCATATATTTT.

The V call is TRBV28, the J call TRBJ2-7; no clear D gene. Germline CDR1 MDHEN, CDR2 SYDVKM. The CDR3 has 11 amino acids. Trimming pared 6 bases from V and 4 bases from J, leaving 7 bases between. CDR3 residues: CASSQNYEQYV. The CDR3 DNA reads as TGTGCCAGCAGCCAAAATTACGAGCAGTACGTC.

This clonotype was counted at least ten times. The chain combines TRBV20-1 with TRBJ1-6; no clear D. The V and J ends lost 5 bases and 0 bases respectively, with 8 bases between them. CDR3 length: 14 residues. Germline V gene sequence: CDR1 DFQATT, CDR2 SNEGSKA (reference sequence). Here the CDR3 DNA reads TGCAGTGCTCGACTGAGCTCCTATAATTCACCCCTCCACTTT. It yields the protein CSARLSSYNSPLHF.

The chain uses TRBV18 and TRBJ2-3; 7 nucleotides align to TRBD2. The length of the CDR3 is 14 residues. Trimming removed 2 bases from V and 9 bases from J; junction bases left unmatched: 8. Per the germline V gene, CDR1 is KGHSH and CDR2 is LQKENI. The CDR3 sequence: CASSPRTRGDTQYF. As DNA, the CDR3 is TGTGCCAGCTCACCAAGGACTAGAGGCGACACGCAGTATTTT.

This clonotype showed up many times. The chain is built from TRBV20-1 and TRBJ2-7, with a tentative D call TRBD1 (5 bases). The ends were cut back, 6 bases at V and 6 bases at J, with 12 bases in the middle. CDR3 length: 11 amino acids. Per the germline V gene, CDR1 is DFQATT and CDR2 is SNEGSKA (reference sequence). The CDR3 coding sequence is TGCAGTGCCCTCAGGGTAATCGAGCAGTACTTC. This encodes CSALRVIEQYF.

The table lists this clonotype with many counts. V usage is TRBV12-3 or TRBV12-4 and J usage is TRBJ1-1; 7 bases agree with TRBD1. V trimming: 6 bases; J trimming: 0 bases; junction bases outside the gene matches: 13. The CDR3 consists of 17 residues. The CDR3, as DNA: TGTGCCAGCAGCCCTTCTAGAGGGGGCCTCGTGAACACTGAAGCTTTCTTT. Amino acids: CASSPSRGGLVNTEAFF.

In its sample, this clonotype was seen once. This may arise from a read error, as a much more abundant clone is one base away. V and J are TRBV10-3 and TRBJ2-2; unclear D gene. CDR3 length: 11 amino acids. The V gene's germline CDR1 is ENHRY and CDR2 SYGVKD. Trimming cost V 2 bases and J 9 bases, with 4 bases left between them. The CDR3 bases are TGTGCCATCAGTGAGATCAGGGAGCTGTTTTTT. Amino acids: CAISEIRELFF.

This clonotype showed up just once. V gene TRBV12-3 or TRBV12-4 combines with J gene TRBJ1-2; D gene unclear. The CDR3 contains 17 residues. Trimming shortened V by 5 bases and J by 0 bases, and 19 bases separated the two germline ends. CDR3 sequence reads: CASSLTRRGASNYGYTF. The DNA for the CDR3 is TGTGCCAGCAGTCTTACCCGCCGGGGAGCATCTAACTATGGCTACACCTTC.

This clonotype was seen more than once but under ten times. The rearrangement uses TRBV19 and TRBJ1-1; the D gene is possibly TRBD1 (5 bases). V was trimmed by 7 bases and J by 4 bases, leaving 10 bases between them. The CDR3 totals 12 residues. From germline, CDR1 is LNHDA and CDR2 SQIVND (reference sequence). This CDR3 is CASTQGSTEAFF. The CDR3, as DNA: TGTGCCAGTACTCAGGGAAGCACTGAAGCTTTCTTT.

The table lists this clonotype with many counts. The chain links TRBV4-2 to TRBJ2-3; no reliable D call. CDR1 is LGHNA and CDR2 is YNFKEQ in the germline V gene. The V and J ends lost 4 bases and 4 bases respectively, with 15 bases between them. The CDR3 has 15 residues. The DNA for the CDR3 is TGTGCCAGCAGCCCCTTGCCTCACAGAGCAGATACGCAGTATTTT. This codes for CASSPLPHRADTQYF.

Regarding this clonotype: A much larger clone lies a single base off, so this may be a read error. This chain uses TRBV18 with TRBJ1-2; 8 bases line up with TRBD1. The CDR3 is 15 amino acids. The J segment lost 4 bases and the V segment lost 4 bases, leaving 8 bases of the junction unmatched. The germline gives CDR1 KGHSH, CDR2 LQKENI. The CDR3 nucleotides are TGTGCCAGCTCACAGAAGACAGGGGTAGGCTATGGCTACACCTTC. Protein: CASSQKTGVGYGYTF.